This is a list of T cell receptor beta chains from one sample in a study of cytomegalovirus exposure and HLA in healthy donors. Clones were sequenced by immunoSEQ multiplex PCR, and TCRdb holds only the in-frame ones, with some missing. The profile shows 150,000 or so clones, around 78% of them singletons. Sample: PBMCs. The source is a man aged 35 to 55 in good health and CMV-seronegative. The CDR3 runs from the conserved cysteine through the conserved F or W. Fields, in order: D gene, clone size, J gene, CDR3 length, V gene, CDR3 DNA, CDR3 protein. A D gene is named only where the DNA matches it firmly. Clone size is given for some rows only: seen once, a few or many times, or a class if the clone is expanded.

>NA|NA|TRBJ1-5|12|TRBV27
TGTGCCAGCAGTTTAGGAGGTCAGCCCCAGCATTTT
CASSLGGQPQHF
>TRBD1|NA|TRBJ2-4|14|TRBV5-1
TGCGCCAGCAGCCCCGGACAGGGGAACGACATTCAGTACTTC
CASSPGQGNDIQYF
>TRBD2|NA|TRBJ2-2|16|TRBV5-1
TGCGCCAGCAGCTTGCGACTAGCGGGAGTCACCGGGGAGCTGTTTTTT
CASSLRLAGVTGELFF
>NA|NA|TRBJ1-2|12|TRBV5-1
TGCGCCAGCAGTGAGACCGGGGGTGGCTACACCTTC
CASSETGGGYTF
>TRBD2|NA|TRBJ2-7|14|TRBV2
TGTGCCACCTGGGGGGGACTAGCGCCCTACGAGCAGTACTTC
CATWGGLAPYEQYF
>NA|NA|TRBJ1-1|13|TRBV6-1
TGTGCCAGCTTGAGGGAGATAAACACTGAAGCTTTCTTT
CASLREINTEAFF
>NA|NA|TRBJ1-5|15|TRBV28
TGTGCCAGCAGTTTTTCCGGGTATAGCAATCAGCCCCAGCATTTT
CASSFSGYSNQPQHF
>TRBD2|NA|TRBJ2-5|17|TRBV5-1
TGCGCCAGCAGCCCAACTTGGACTAGACCTCAGGGAGAGACCCAGTACTTC
CASSPTWTRPQGETQYF
>NA|NA|TRBJ2-1|14|TRBV7-9
TGTGCCAGCAGCTTAGGCGGGCTGAGCGATGAGCAGTTCTTC
CASSLGGLSDEQFF
>NA|NA|TRBJ2-3|14|TRBV30
TGTGCCTGGAGTAGGAACGGGGGCACAGATACGCAGTATTTT
CAWSRNGGTDTQYF
>NA|NA|TRBJ1-2|16|TRBV30
TGTGCCTGGAGTGGGTTCTCTATTTTGCGCAACTATGGCTACACCTTC
CAWSGFSILRNYGYTF
>TRBD1|once|TRBJ2-3|16|TRBV28
TGTGCCAGCAGTTCTTGGACAGGGCTGCACACAGATACGCAGTATTTT
CASSSWTGLHTDTQYF
>TRBD2|NA|TRBJ2-1|18|TRBV27
TGTGCCAGCAGTTTCGGGACTAGCGGGAGGGGCTCCTACAATGAGCAGTTCTTC
CASSFGTSGRGSYNEQFF
>NA|NA|TRBJ2-3|15|TRBV29-1
TGCAGCGTTGTGGGGGGAGCTCTCCCACAGGGGACGCAGTATTTT
CSVVGGALPQGTQYF
>TRBD1|NA|TRBJ1-4|14|TRBV7-9
TGTTCCAGCAGCTTGACAGGGGGAGGTGAAAAACTGTTTTTT
CSSSLTGGGEKLFF
>TRBD1|NA|TRBJ1-6|13|TRBV7-9
TGTGCCAGCAGCGGACAGGGTCTCTCACCCCTCCACTTT
CASSGQGLSPLHF
>NA|NA|TRBJ1-1|17|TRBV18
TGTGCCAGCTCGCTCCCAGCAGGGGCCTCCGTGAACACTGAAGCTTTCTTT
CASSLPAGASVNTEAFF
>NA|NA|TRBJ1-5|15|TRBV27
TGTGCCAGCAGTGATTTGGGGGCAGGGGATCAGCCCCAGCATTTT
CASSDLGAGDQPQHF
>NA|NA|TRBJ2-3|15|TRBV4-1
TGCGCCAGCAGCCAACGTCTGGCCCTCGCAGATACGCAGTATTTT
CASSQRLALADTQYF
>NA|NA|TRBJ2-3|14|TRBV5-4
TGTGCCAGCAGCTTGGGATTCGGGGCAGATACGCAGTATTTT
CASSLGFGADTQYF
>TRBD2|NA|TRBJ2-1|14|TRBV11-3
TGTGCCAGCAGCGGTTCAACTAGCGCCAATGAGCAGTTCTTC
CASSGSTSANEQFF
>NA|NA|TRBJ1-2|15|TRBV6-5
TGTGCCAGCAGTTACTCGGGCAGATCTAACTATGGCTACACCTTC
CASSYSGRSNYGYTF
>NA|NA|TRBJ2-7|15|TRBV14
TGTGCCAGCAGCCTTACATGGGCGGGACTCGACGAGCAGTACTTC
CASSLTWAGLDEQYF
>NA|NA|TRBJ1-2|13|TRBV18
TGTGCCAGCTCACCCGAGGACAGCTATGGCTACACCTTC
CASSPEDSYGYTF
>NA|NA|TRBJ2-3|15|TRBV28
TGTGCCAGCAGTCCTCACGGGACAAATCCAGATACGCAGTATTTT
CASSPHGTNPDTQYF
>TRBD2|NA|TRBJ2-1|15|TRBV6-1
TGTGCCAGCACCGGAAGCGGGGGCTCCTACAATGAGCAGTTCTTC
CASTGSGGSYNEQFF
>NA|NA|TRBJ2-1|14|TRBV28
TGTGCCAGCAGTTTGGCAGGGCGACACAATGAGCAGTTCTTC
CASSLAGRHNEQFF